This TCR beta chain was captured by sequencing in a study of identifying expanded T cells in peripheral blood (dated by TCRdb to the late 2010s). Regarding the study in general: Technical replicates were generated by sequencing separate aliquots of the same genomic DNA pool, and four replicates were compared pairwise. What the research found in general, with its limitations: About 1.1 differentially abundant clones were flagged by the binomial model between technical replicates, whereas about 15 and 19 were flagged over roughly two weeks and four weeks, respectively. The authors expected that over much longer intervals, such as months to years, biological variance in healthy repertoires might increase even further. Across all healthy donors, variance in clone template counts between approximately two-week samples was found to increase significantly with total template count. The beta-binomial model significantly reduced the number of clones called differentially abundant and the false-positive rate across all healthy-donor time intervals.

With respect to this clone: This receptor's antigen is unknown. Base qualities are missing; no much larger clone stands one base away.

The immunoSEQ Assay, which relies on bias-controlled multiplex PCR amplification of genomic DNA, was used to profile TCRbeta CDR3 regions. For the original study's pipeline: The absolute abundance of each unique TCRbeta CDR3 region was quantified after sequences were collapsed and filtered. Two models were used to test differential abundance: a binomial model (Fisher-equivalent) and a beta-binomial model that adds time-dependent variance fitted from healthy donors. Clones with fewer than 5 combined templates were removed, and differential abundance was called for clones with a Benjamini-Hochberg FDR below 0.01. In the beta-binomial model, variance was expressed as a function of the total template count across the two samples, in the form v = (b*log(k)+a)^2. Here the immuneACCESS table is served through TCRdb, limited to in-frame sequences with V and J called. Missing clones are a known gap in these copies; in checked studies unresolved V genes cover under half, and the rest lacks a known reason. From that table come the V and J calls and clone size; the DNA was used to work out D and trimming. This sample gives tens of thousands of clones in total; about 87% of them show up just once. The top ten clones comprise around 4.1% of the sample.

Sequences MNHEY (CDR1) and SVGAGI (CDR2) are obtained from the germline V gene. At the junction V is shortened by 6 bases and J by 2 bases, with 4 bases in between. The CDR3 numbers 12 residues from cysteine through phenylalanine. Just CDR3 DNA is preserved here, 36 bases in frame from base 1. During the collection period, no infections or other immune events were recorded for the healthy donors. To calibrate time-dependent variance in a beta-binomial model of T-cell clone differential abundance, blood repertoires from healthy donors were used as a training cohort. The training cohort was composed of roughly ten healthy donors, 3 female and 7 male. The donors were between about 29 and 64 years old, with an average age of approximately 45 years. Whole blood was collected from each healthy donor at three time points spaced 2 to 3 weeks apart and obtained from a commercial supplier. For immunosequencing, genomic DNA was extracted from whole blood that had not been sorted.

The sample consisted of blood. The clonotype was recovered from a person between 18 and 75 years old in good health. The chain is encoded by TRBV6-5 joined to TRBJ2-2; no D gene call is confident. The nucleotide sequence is TGTGCCAGCAGGGCTAACACCGGGGAGCTGTTTTTT. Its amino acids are CASRANTGELFF.